These T cell receptor beta chains were read from a single sample in a study of blood T cell repertoires in COVID-19. TCRdb's copy holds only in-frame clones and misses some; the assay was immunoSEQ multiplex PCR. The sample holds fewer than 200,000 clones, 88% seen once. Source material: peripheral blood. These receptors were obtained from a man aged 50 to 59 who had recovered from COVID-19. The CDR3 runs from the conserved cysteine through the conserved F or W. Fields, in order: D gene, V gene, J gene, clone size, CDR3 DNA, CDR3 protein. D genes are given only for firm matches. Clone size is given for some rows only: seen once, a few or many times, or a class if the clone is expanded.

d_call: TRBD1; v_call: TRBV7-2; j_call: TRBJ1-6; clone_size: NA; cdr3_nt: TGTGCCAGCAGCTTGACAGGGGAAAATTCACCCCTCCACTTT; cdr3_aa: CASSLTGENSPLHF
d_call: NA; v_call: TRBV5-1; j_call: TRBJ2-3; clone_size: NA; cdr3_nt: TGCGCCAGCCGAACTGAACCTAGCACAGATACGCAGTATTTT; cdr3_aa: CASRTEPSTDTQYF
d_call: NA; v_call: TRBV5-5; j_call: TRBJ1-2; clone_size: NA; cdr3_nt: TGTGCCAGCAGCGAGGAAAGTACCGTCCCCTATGGCTACACCTTC; cdr3_aa: CASSEESTVPYGYTF
d_call: NA; v_call: TRBV18; j_call: TRBJ1-6; clone_size: NA; cdr3_nt: TGTGCCAGCTCACGGGGTCAGGGGAAGAATTCACCCCTCCACTTT; cdr3_aa: CASSRGQGKNSPLHF
d_call: NA; v_call: TRBV4-2; j_call: TRBJ1-3; clone_size: NA; cdr3_nt: TGTGCCAGCAGCCAGGCCGGACAGTCCTCTGGAAACACCATATATTTT; cdr3_aa: CASSQAGQSSGNTIYF
d_call: NA; v_call: TRBV5-1; j_call: TRBJ1-2; clone_size: NA; cdr3_nt: TGCGCCAGCAGCCCCGAATTTACGGGTGGCTACACCTTC; cdr3_aa: CASSPEFTGGYTF
d_call: TRBD2; v_call: TRBV28; j_call: TRBJ2-1; clone_size: NA; cdr3_nt: TGTGCCAGCAGTACCATGACTAGCGGGGGGGCCGGAACCTACAATGAGCAGTTCTTC; cdr3_aa: CASSTMTSGGAGTYNEQFF
d_call: NA; v_call: TRBV20-1; j_call: TRBJ1-2; clone_size: once; cdr3_nt: TGCAGTGCTAGTCAGGTCTATGGCTACACCTTC; cdr3_aa: CSASQVYGYTF
d_call: NA; v_call: TRBV28; j_call: TRBJ2-7; clone_size: NA; cdr3_nt: TGTGCCACCAGGGATTGGGCGTCCGACCACGAGCAGTACTTC; cdr3_aa: CATRDWASDHEQYF
d_call: TRBD1; v_call: TRBV5-1; j_call: TRBJ1-2; clone_size: NA; cdr3_nt: TGCGCCAGCAGCTTGGGGACAGGGTATTCGGAGGGCTACACCTTC; cdr3_aa: CASSLGTGYSEGYTF
d_call: NA; v_call: TRBV6-5; j_call: TRBJ2-3; clone_size: NA; cdr3_nt: TGTGCCAGCAGAAGCGTCCCTAGCACAGATACGCAGTATTTT; cdr3_aa: CASRSVPSTDTQYF
d_call: TRBD1; v_call: TRBV3-1/TRBV3-2; j_call: TRBJ1-3; clone_size: once; cdr3_nt: TGTGCCAGCAGTCGACAGGGGAACTCTGGAAACACCATATATTTT; cdr3_aa: CASSRQGNSGNTIYF
d_call: NA; v_call: TRBV20-1; j_call: TRBJ2-7; clone_size: NA; cdr3_nt: TGCAGTGCTAGAGATCTCAGCGAGCAGTACTTC; cdr3_aa: CSARDLSEQYF
d_call: TRBD2; v_call: TRBV13; j_call: TRBJ2-1; clone_size: NA; cdr3_nt: TGTGCCAGCAGCTTAGGTCCTAGCGGGGCGTCGGTAGAGCAGTTCTTC; cdr3_aa: CASSLGPSGASVEQFF
d_call: NA; v_call: TRBV28; j_call: TRBJ1-1; clone_size: NA; cdr3_nt: TGTGCCAGCAGTCGGGTGAGGAACACTGAAGCTTTCTTT; cdr3_aa: CASSRVRNTEAFF
d_call: TRBD1; v_call: TRBV6-5; j_call: TRBJ1-1; clone_size: few; cdr3_nt: TGTGCCAGCAGTTTCGACAGGGGGAAGAACACTGAAGCTTTCTTT; cdr3_aa: CASSFDRGKNTEAFF
d_call: TRBD1; v_call: TRBV20-1; j_call: TRBJ1-5; clone_size: few; cdr3_nt: TGCAGTGCTATTGACAGGGGGCGGAATCAGCCCCAGCATTTT; cdr3_aa: CSAIDRGRNQPQHF
d_call: NA; v_call: TRBV15; j_call: TRBJ2-2; clone_size: many; cdr3_nt: TGTGCCACCAGCAGAGAACAGGACGGGAACACCGGGGAGCTGTTTTTT; cdr3_aa: CATSREQDGNTGELFF
d_call: NA; v_call: TRBV3-1/TRBV3-2; j_call: TRBJ1-4; clone_size: few; cdr3_nt: TGTGCCAGCAGCCAATTAACAGAGTATCATGAAAAACTGTTTTTT; cdr3_aa: CASSQLTEYHEKLFF
d_call: TRBD1; v_call: TRBV19; j_call: TRBJ1-1; clone_size: once; cdr3_nt: TGTGCCAGTAGTTCGAGACAGGGCGCAAACACTGAAGCTTTCTTT; cdr3_aa: CASSSRQGANTEAFF
d_call: NA; v_call: TRBV7-3; j_call: TRBJ2-7; clone_size: NA; cdr3_nt: TGTGCCAGCAGCTTAATGGCTGTCTCCTCCTACGAGCAGTACTTC; cdr3_aa: CASSLMAVSSYEQYF
d_call: TRBD2; v_call: TRBV19; j_call: TRBJ2-4; clone_size: NA; cdr3_nt: TGTGCCAGTAGTACTCGGACTAGCGGGGGGTCCAAAAACATTCAGTACTTC; cdr3_aa: CASSTRTSGGSKNIQYF
d_call: TRBD1; v_call: TRBV15; j_call: TRBJ2-3; clone_size: NA; cdr3_nt: TGTGCCACCAGCAGGGGACAGTTTCAAGATACGCAGTATTTT; cdr3_aa: CATSRGQFQDTQYF
d_call: TRBD2; v_call: TRBV19; j_call: TRBJ2-3; clone_size: NA; cdr3_nt: TGTGCCAGTAGTATGGCGGGGGGGCGAGGCACAGATACGCAGTATTTT; cdr3_aa: CASSMAGGRGTDTQYF
d_call: NA; v_call: TRBV5-4; j_call: TRBJ2-7; clone_size: few; cdr3_nt: TGTGCCAGCAGCCTCAGAGGGACCTACGAGCAGTACTTC; cdr3_aa: CASSLRGTYEQYF
d_call: NA; v_call: TRBV5-5; j_call: TRBJ2-2; clone_size: NA; cdr3_nt: TGTGCCAGCAGCTCTGATGGACAGCCATCCGGGGAGCTGTTTTTT; cdr3_aa: CASSSDGQPSGELFF